What follows describes a single T cell receptor (beta chain). Antigen specificity is unknown. The PCR employed 60 Vbeta primers together with 13 Jbeta primers. Assay: immunoSEQ multiplex PCR; the TCRdb copy retains only in-frame clones and omits some. This sample has 160,000 or so clones; roughly 76% occur once, and the top ten carry roughly 13%. This record belongs to a study of cytomegalovirus exposure and HLA in healthy donors. The CDR3 is made up of 13 amino acids. CDR1 and CDR2 from the germline V gene are SNHLY and FYNNEI. With 4 bases clipped from V and 10 bases from J, the junction kept 7 bases outside the gene matches. Findings and limits, study-wide: TRBV6-2, TRBV6-3 and some other V segments were excluded as indistinguishable. Looking again later, the authors saw that most CMV-associated TCR beta chains seemed HLA-restricted. Rarity characterized most TCR sequences, yet some public TCRs appeared in many donors. Within the data, a cluster of highly shared sequence variants was likely a sequencing artifact.

The clonotype was recovered from a woman between 50 and 59 years old in good health and CMV-seronegative. This chain uses TRBV2 with TRBJ2-5; TRBD2 agrees at 9 bases. The sample was PBMCs. The CDR3, as DNA: TGTGCCAGCAGTGGGGTAGCGGGGGTAGACCAGTACTTC. It is translated as CASSGVAGVDQYF.